The sequence of this T cell receptor (beta chain) was determined in a study of cytomegalovirus exposure and HLA in healthy donors. Trimming shortened V by 5 bases and J by 14 bases, and 20 bases separated the two germline ends. CDR1 SNHLY and CDR2 FYNNEI come from the germline V gene. The CDR3 loop spans 13 amino acids. The PCR used 60 Vbeta and 13 Jbeta primers. Measured with immunoSEQ multiplex PCR; TCRdb has only the in-frame clones, and not every one. The data show under 200,000 clones, approximately 84% seen once. The sequence derives from a young man in good health and CMV-seronegative. Sequencing input: PBMCs. This chain links TRBV2 with TRBJ2-3; unclear D gene. Written as DNA, the CDR3 is TGTGCCAGCAGTTCCCCAGATATGTTCCGTGGGTATTTT. It yields the protein CASSSPDMFRGYF.